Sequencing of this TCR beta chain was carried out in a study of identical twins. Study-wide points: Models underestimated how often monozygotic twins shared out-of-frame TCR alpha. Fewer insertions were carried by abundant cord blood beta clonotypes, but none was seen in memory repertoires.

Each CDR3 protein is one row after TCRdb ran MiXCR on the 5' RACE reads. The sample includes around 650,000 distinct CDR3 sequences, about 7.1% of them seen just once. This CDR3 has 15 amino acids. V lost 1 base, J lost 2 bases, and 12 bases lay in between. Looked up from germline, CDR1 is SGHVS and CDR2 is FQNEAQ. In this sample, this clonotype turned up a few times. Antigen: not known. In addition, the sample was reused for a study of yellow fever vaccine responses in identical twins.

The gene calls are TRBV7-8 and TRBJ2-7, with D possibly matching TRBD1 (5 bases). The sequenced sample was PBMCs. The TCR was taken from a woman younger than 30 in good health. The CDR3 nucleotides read TGTGCCAGCAGCTTAGTCCAGGGCGGTACCTACGAGCAGTACTTC. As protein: CASSLVQGGTYEQYF. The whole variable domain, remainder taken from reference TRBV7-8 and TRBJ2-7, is GAGVSQSPRYKVAKRGQDVALRCDPISGHVSLFWYQQALGQGPEFLTYFQNEAQLDKSGLPSDRFFAERPEGSVSTLKIQRTQQEDSAVYLCASSLVQGGTYEQYFGPGTRLTVT.